The 24 T cell receptor beta chains below all came from one sample that was sequenced in a study of cytomegalovirus exposure and HLA in healthy donors (TCRdb year 2017). The library was built by means of the immunoSEQ multiplex PCR assay. A mixture of 60 forward primers for TCR Vbeta segments and 13 reverse primers for TCR Jbeta segments was used in the multiplex PCR. As stored in TCRdb, this immuneACCESS dataset retains in-frame rearrangements with V and J assigned. A fraction of the clones does not appear; measured against another copy, unresolved V genes explain less than half of the discrepancy, and the remainder lacks a known reason. The sample table lists some 91,000 clones, roughly 86% of them with a count of one. The ten largest clones represent about a tenth of the sample. The specimen sequenced was PBMCs. The origin of the receptors is a man between 25 and 39 years old in good health and CMV-seropositive.

The chain uses TRBV27 and TRBJ2-5; possible D gene TRBD2, 6 bases. In germline, CDR1 is MNHEY, CDR2 SMNVEV (reference sequence). Trimming left V 5 bases short and J 5 bases short, with 18 bases between. The CDR3 contains 15 residues. In nucleotides, the CDR3 is TGTGCCAGCAGTCCGGGACTTTCTGAACGGGAGACCCAGTACTTC. Translated, it gives CASSPGLSERETQYF.

This chain connects TRBV5-1 to TRBJ1-2; 11 positions agree with TRBD1. V lost 0 bases and J lost 8; bases outside the gene matches: 0. In germline, CDR1 is SGHRS, CDR2 YFSETQ. The CDR3 is 13 residues long. CDR3 region: CASSLGTGGGYTF. The CDR3 bases are TGCGCCAGCAGCTTGGGGACAGGGGGCGGCTACACCTTC.

This clone was seen only once. CDR3: CASSQGGGLLSSYNEQFF. The DNA for the CDR3 is TGTGCCAGCAGCCAAGGGGGGGGGCTACTGAGCTCCTACAATGAGCAGTTCTTC. V is TRBV4-2 and J is TRBJ2-1; possibly TRBD2 for D (7 bases). The CDR3 has 18 amino acids. The V end lost 1 base, the J end lost 0 bases, and 16 bases lay between the germline ends. The germline gives CDR1 LGHNA, CDR2 YNFKEQ.

This clone was seen just once. V is TRBV7-9 and J is TRBJ1-1, with D tentatively TRBD1 (6 bases). The CDR3 is 15 amino acids. CDR1 and CDR2 from the germline V gene are SEHNR and FQNEAQ (reference sequence). V lost 5 bases and J 1 base, leaving 14 bases between the germline ends. CDR3 in DNA: TGTGCCAGCAGCCGGGGGGGCATTCCGAACACTGAAGCTTTCTTT. As protein: CASSRGGIPNTEAFF.

V is TRBV30 and J is TRBJ2-5; 8 positions agree with TRBD1. The end of the DNA fits TRBJ2-7 better, so the J call may be wrong. Germline assignment: CDR1 GTSNPN and CDR2 SVGIG (reference sequence). The CDR3 totals 13 residues. The CDR3: CAWSLRTGSEQYF. The CDR3 DNA sequence: TGTGCCTGGAGTTTAAGGACAGGGAGCGAGCAGTACTTC.

The gene calls are TRBV19 and TRBJ2-2; maybe TRBD1 (5 bases). V lost 10 bases, J lost 4 bases, and 13 bases lay in between. There are 13 residues in the CDR3. Germline V gene sequence: CDR1 LNHDA, CDR2 SQIVND (reference sequence). CDR3 residues: CAKGRNSTGELFF. Written as DNA, the CDR3 is TGTGCCAAGGGGCGAAATAGCACCGGGGAGCTGTTTTTT. The whole variable domain, filled in from reference TRBV19 and TRBJ2-2, reads DGGITQSPKYLFRKEGQNVTLSCEQNLNHDAMYWYRQDPGQGLRLIYYSQIVNDFQKGDIAEGYSVSREKKESFPLTVTSAQKNPTAFYLCAKGRNSTGELFFGEGSRLTVL.

V and J are TRBV6-1 and TRBJ1-5; D is possibly TRBD1 (6 bases). This CDR3 contains 13 residues. V was clipped by 8 bases and J by 3 bases, with 11 bases between them. Germline-derived CDR1 and CDR2 are MNHNS and SASEGT. The CDR3 reads CASLGQYNQPQHF. CDR3 in DNA: TGTGCCAGCCTCGGACAGTACAATCAGCCCCAGCATTTT.

The V and J genes are TRBV27 and TRBJ2-7; D remains unclear. The CDR3 is made up of 14 amino acids. Looked up from germline, CDR1 is MNHEY and CDR2 is SMNVEV (reference sequence). V was cut by 2 bases and J by 4 bases, with 12 bases left in between. The CDR3 region has the DNA TGTGCCAGCAGTTTAGCAGGCCCACAATACGAGCAGTACTTC. This encodes CASSLAGPQYEQYF.

The chain couples TRBV5-4 to TRBJ1-1; weak D call: TRBD1 (5 bases). Deletions cut 0 bases from V and 2 bases from J, with 8 bases between. There are 14 residues in the CDR3. Germline V gene data show CDR1 as SGHNT and CDR2 as YYREEE (reference sequence). The CDR3: CASSLAQGNTEAFF. CDR3 coding DNA: TGTGCCAGCAGCTTGGCTCAGGGAAACACTGAAGCTTTCTTT.

This CDR3 reads CAISAGRDTIYF. CDR3 sequence (DNA): TGTGCCATCTCGGCCGGGAGGGACACCATATATTTT. V is TRBV10-3 and J is TRBJ1-3; D gene uncertain. This CDR3 comprises 12 residues. Looked up from germline, CDR1 is ENHRY and CDR2 is SYGVKD. The V end lost 8 bases, the J end lost 8 bases, and 13 bases lay between the germline ends.

The chain uses TRBV7-8 and TRBJ2-7; D is unresolved. The ends were cut back, 1 base at V and 0 bases at J, with 13 bases in the middle. The CDR3 runs to 16 residues. Germline assignment: CDR1 SGHVS and CDR2 FQNEAQ. CDR3 coding DNA: TGTGCCAGCAGCTTAGTGCGCAAGATACTCTCCTACGAGCAGTACTTC. Protein: CASSLVRKILSYEQYF.

V is TRBV4-1 and J is TRBJ1-2, with a possible D match to TRBD1 (5 bases). The CDR3 spans 14 residues. The V gene lost 1 base and the J gene lost 1 base, with 7 bases spanning the gap. Germline CDR1 reads MGHRA; CDR2 reads YSYEKL. CDR3 in amino acids: CASSQVQGNYGYTF. DNA for the CDR3: TGCGCCAGCAGCCAAGTCCAGGGTAACTATGGCTACACCTTC.

In this sample, this clone turned up a few times. The chain employs TRBV7-9 and TRBJ2-2, with TRBD1 matching over 8 bases. This CDR3 comprises 17 residues. Germline CDR1 SEHNR, CDR2 FQNEAQ (reference sequence). The V segment lost 0 bases and the J segment 3 bases; nucleotides outside the gene matches: 6. The chain's CDR3 is CASSLALAGGDTGELFF. CDR3 nucleotide sequence: TGTGCCAGCAGCTTAGCGCTGGCAGGGGGCGACACCGGGGAGCTGTTTTTT.

This chain connects TRBV14 to TRBJ1-1; D is ambiguous. Germline CDR1 reads SGHDN; CDR2 reads FVKESK. The germline V and J ends were trimmed by 0 bases and 0 bases, with 2 bases remaining between them. CDR3 length: 13 residues. DNA of the CDR3: TGTGCCAGCAGCCAAGACGTGAACACTGAAGCTTTCTTT. It encodes CASSQDVNTEAFF.

Concerning this clone itself: The same CDR3 also results from other DNA sequences found in this sample. This chain joins TRBV5-5 and TRBJ2-3; TRBD2 matches 12 bases. The CDR3 has 15 residues. Germline V gene lookup returns CDR1 SGHKS and CDR2 YYEKEE (reference sequence). V dropped 4 bases and J dropped 4; count of bases not matched to a gene: 4. Here the CDR3 DNA reads TGTGCCAGCAGCCTGACTAGCGGGAGTCCAGATACGCAGTATTTT. It translates to CASSLTSGSPDTQYF. Variable domain in full (rest from reference TRBV5-5 and TRBJ2-3): DAGVTQSPTHLIKTRGQQVTLRCSPISGHKSVSWYQQVLGQGPQFIFQYYEKEERGRGNFPDRFSARQFPNYSSELNVNALLLGDSALYLCASSLTSGSPDTQYFGPGTRLTVL.

A single count supports this clone. The chain uses TRBV27 and TRBJ1-6; D uncertain. V lost 8 bases and J lost 9, with 11 bases in between. This CDR3 comprises 12 residues. From germline, CDR1 is MNHEY and CDR2 SMNVEV (reference sequence). In DNA, the CDR3 is TGTGCCAGCGGGCAGCATTCTTCACCCCTCCACTTT. Protein product: CASGQHSSPLHF.

The rearrangement joins TRBV19 to TRBJ2-5; 8 bases fit TRBD2. The V gene end was trimmed by 3 bases and the J gene end by 5 bases; junction bases not matched to a gene: 2. The length of the CDR3 is 13 residues. Germline V lookup: CDR1 LNHDA, CDR2 SQIVND (reference sequence). The CDR3 nucleotides read TGTGCCAGTAGTATTAGCGGGGTGGAGACCCAGTACTTC. This sequence encodes CASSISGVETQYF.

J is TRBJ2-1 and V is TRBV7-8; 10 bases line up with TRBD2. V shed 4 bases, J shed 0 bases, and the junction held 6 bases outside the gene matches. This CDR3 is 17 amino acids long. The germline CDR1 and CDR2 sequences are SGHVS and FQNEAQ. CDR3 amino acids: CASSSYSGRRSYNEQFF. The CDR3 DNA sequence: TGTGCCAGCAGCTCCTATAGCGGGAGGCGCTCCTACAATGAGCAGTTCTTC.

This chain connects TRBV5-4 to TRBJ1-1, with a tentative D call TRBD1 (5 bases). Between the trimmed V and J ends, which lost 3 bases and 0 bases, there was a span of 9 bases. The CDR3 covers 14 residues. Germline V lookup: CDR1 SGHNT, CDR2 YYREEE (reference sequence). CDR3 sequence reads: CASSSDIMNTEAFF. CDR3 in DNA: TGTGCCAGCAGCTCGGACATCATGAACACTGAAGCTTTCTTT.

V is TRBV28 and J is TRBJ2-7; TRBD2 matches at 11 bases. V gave up 6 bases and J gave up 3 bases; unmatched junction bases: 7. The CDR3 is 15 residues long. Germline CDR1 and CDR2: MDHEN and SYDVKM. The CDR3 loop is CASSRTSGRLYEQYF. The CDR3 coding sequence is TGTGCCAGCAGCCGCACTAGCGGGAGACTCTACGAGCAGTACTTC.

The chain employs TRBV7-2 and TRBJ2-3; 7 bases are a match to TRBD2. Germline V CDR1 and CDR2: SGHTA, FQGNSA. Trimming at V came to 5 bases and at J to 0 bases, leaving 11 bases not matched to a gene. The CDR3 totals 17 residues. This CDR3 is CASSLKRGARSTDTQYF. The CDR3 nucleotides read TGTGCCAGCAGCCTCAAGCGGGGCGCGAGGAGCACAGATACGCAGTATTTT.

The sample holds one count of this clone. The chain recombines TRBV7-9 with TRBJ2-1, with a tentative D call TRBD2 (6 bases). The CDR3 is made up of 16 amino acids. With 0 bases removed from V and 2 bases from J, the gap between germline ends came to 11 bases. Per germline, CDR1 SEHNR and CDR2 FQNEAQ (reference sequence). The CDR3 nucleotides read TGTGCCAGCAGCTTAGCGCTTAGCGGTACCTACAATGAGCAGTTCTTC. Residues: CASSLALSGTYNEQFF.

The chain uses TRBV6-1 and TRBJ2-7, with D possibly being TRBD1 (5 bases). V shed 3 bases and J shed 1 base, with 13 bases lying between them. This CDR3 has 15 residues. CDR1 is MNHNS and CDR2 is SASEGT in the germline V gene. CDR3 coding DNA: TGTGCCAGCAGTGATCAGAGACAGACTTCCTACGAGCAGTACTTC. Its protein is CASSDQRQTSYEQYF.

The CDR3 loop is CASSLLPPGTSGYNEQFF. Here the CDR3 DNA reads TGTGCCAGCAGTTTACTCCCCCCCGGGACTAGCGGTTACAATGAGCAGTTCTTC. This chain joins TRBV27 and TRBJ2-1; 11 bases are a match to TRBD2. CDR1 and CDR2 from the germline V gene are MNHEY and SMNVEV (reference sequence). With V trimmed by 2 bases and J by 4 bases, 10 bases remained unmatched. This CDR3 has 18 residues.